Each of the 2 T cell receptor beta chains below was sequenced from the same sample in a study of T cell clonality in common variable immunodeficiency. TCRdb's table, derived via immunoSEQ multiplex PCR, lists solely in-frame clones and lacks some. The repertoire shows 35,000 to 50,000 clones, none seen only once; the top ten take 0.68%. What was sequenced was peripheral blood mononuclear cells. The receptors shown here come from a person aged 18-70 years in good health.

Ten or more counts support this clone. The CDR3 is cut off 3 residues early in the read; its end comes from the germline J gene. V is TRBV2 and J is TRBJ2-7, with D maybe TRBD1 (6 bases). The CDR3 runs to 14 residues. V lost 3 bases to trimming and J lost 6 bases, with 15 bases between them. The germline V gene has CDR1 SNHLY and CDR2 FYNNEI. CDR3 bases read: TGTGCCAGCAGTGAGCAACAGGGTTTGAGCGAG. Its translation: CASSEQQGLSE. In full, the CDR3 is CASSEQQGLSEQYF.

This clone was detected many times. The CDR3 end is not reached by the read, which stops 3 residues before it; the germline J gene fills it in. V is TRBV19 and J is TRBJ1-2; TRBD1 agrees at 8 bases. Germline V CDR1 and CDR2: LNHDA, SQIVND (reference sequence). This CDR3 has 13 amino acids. With V trimmed by 7 bases and J by 5 bases, 6 bases remained unmatched. Partial CDR3 DNA: TGTGCCAGTACCCGACGGACAGGGTATGGC. It encodes CASTRRTGYG. The complete CDR3 reads CASTRRTGYGYTF.